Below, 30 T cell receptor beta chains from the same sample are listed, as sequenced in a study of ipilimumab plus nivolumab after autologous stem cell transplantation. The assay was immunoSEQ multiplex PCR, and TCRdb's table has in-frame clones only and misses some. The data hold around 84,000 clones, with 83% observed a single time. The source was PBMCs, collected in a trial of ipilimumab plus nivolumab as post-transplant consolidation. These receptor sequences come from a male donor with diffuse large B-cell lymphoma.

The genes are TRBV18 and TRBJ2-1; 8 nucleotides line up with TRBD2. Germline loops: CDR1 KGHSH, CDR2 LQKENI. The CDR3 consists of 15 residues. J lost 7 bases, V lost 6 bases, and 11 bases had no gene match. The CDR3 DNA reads TGTGCCAGCTCCCAACAAGCGGGGGAGGGGAATGAGCAGTTCTTC. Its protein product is CASSQQAGEGNEQFF.

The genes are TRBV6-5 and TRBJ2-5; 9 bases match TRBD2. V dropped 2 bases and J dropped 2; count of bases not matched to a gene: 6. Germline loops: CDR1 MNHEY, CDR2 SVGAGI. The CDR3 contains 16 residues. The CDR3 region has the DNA TGTGCCAGCAGTTACGGGGTGGCGGGGGGGCAAGAGACCCAGTACTTC. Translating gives CASSYGVAGGQETQYF.

The CDR3 sequence: CASSGPQGIHEQYF. The CDR3 coding sequence is TGTGCCAGCAGCGGGCCTCAGGGAATCCACGAGCAGTACTTC. The rearrangement uses TRBV9 and TRBJ2-7; perhaps TRBD1 as D (5 bases). The CDR3 consists of 14 residues. Deletions cut 3 bases from V and 5 bases from J, with 15 bases between. Germline lookup yields CDR1 SGDLS and CDR2 YYNGEE. Drawing the rest from reference TRBV9 and TRBJ2-7, the complete variable domain is DSGVTQTPKHLITATGQRVTLRCSPRSGDLSVYWYQQSLDQGLQFLIQYYNGEERAKGNILERFSAQQFPDLHSELNLSSLELGDSALYFCASSGPQGIHEQYFGPGTRLTVT.

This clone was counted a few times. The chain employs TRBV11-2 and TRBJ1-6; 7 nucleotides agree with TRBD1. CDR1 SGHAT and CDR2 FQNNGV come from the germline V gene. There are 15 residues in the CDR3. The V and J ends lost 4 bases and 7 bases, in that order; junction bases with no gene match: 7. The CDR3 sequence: CASSSDRAENSPLHF. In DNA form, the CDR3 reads TGTGCCAGCAGCTCAGACAGGGCTGAGAATTCACCCCTCCACTTT.

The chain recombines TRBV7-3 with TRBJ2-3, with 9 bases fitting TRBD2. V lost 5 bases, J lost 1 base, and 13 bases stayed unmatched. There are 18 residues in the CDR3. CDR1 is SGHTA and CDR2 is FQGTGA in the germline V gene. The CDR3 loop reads CASSPQSGGHRGTDTQYF. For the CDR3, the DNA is TGTGCCAGCAGCCCGCAAAGCGGGGGGCATAGGGGCACAGATACGCAGTATTTT.

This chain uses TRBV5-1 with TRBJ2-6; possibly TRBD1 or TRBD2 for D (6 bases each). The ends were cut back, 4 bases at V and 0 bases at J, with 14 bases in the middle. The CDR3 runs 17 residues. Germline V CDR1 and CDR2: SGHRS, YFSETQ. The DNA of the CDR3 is TGCGCCAGCAGCGGGACAATCGGGAGCTCTGGGGCCAACGTCCTGACTTTC. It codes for CASSGTIGSSGANVLTF.

Written as DNA, the CDR3 is TGCGCCAGCAGCCTCATGCCCGGGGGGGCATCGAGCACAGATACGCAGTATTTT. Translated: CASSLMPGGASSTDTQYF. The chain combines TRBV4-1 with TRBJ2-3; 8 bases are a match to TRBD2. Germline CDR1 is MGHRA and CDR2 is YSYEKL. The CDR3 contains 18 residues. The J segment lost 0 bases and the V segment lost 4 bases, leaving 12 bases of the junction unmatched.

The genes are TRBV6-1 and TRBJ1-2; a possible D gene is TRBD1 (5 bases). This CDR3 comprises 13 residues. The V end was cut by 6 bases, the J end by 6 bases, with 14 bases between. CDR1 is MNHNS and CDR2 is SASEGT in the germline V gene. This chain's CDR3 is CASSPEGRDGYTF. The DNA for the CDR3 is TGTGCCAGCAGCCCCGAGGGGCGGGATGGCTACACCTTC.

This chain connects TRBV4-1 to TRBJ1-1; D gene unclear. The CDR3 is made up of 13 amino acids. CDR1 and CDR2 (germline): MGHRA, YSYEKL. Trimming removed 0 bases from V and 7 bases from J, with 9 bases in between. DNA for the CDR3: TGCGCCAGCAGCCAAGATTCATGGCTTGAAGCTTTCTTT. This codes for CASSQDSWLEAFF.

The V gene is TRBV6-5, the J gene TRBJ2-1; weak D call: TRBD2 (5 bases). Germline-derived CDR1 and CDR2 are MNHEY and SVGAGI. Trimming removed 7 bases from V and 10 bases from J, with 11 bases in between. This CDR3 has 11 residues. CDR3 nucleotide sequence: TGTGCCAGCACCAAGGACTTGGAGCAGTTCTTC. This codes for CASTKDLEQFF.

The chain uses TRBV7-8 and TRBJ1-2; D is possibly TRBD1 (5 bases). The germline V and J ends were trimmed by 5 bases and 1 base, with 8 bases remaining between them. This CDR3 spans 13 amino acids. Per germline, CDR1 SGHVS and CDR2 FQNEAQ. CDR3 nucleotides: TGTGCCAGCAGCCCGGGACGTAACTATGGCTACACCTTC. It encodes CASSPGRNYGYTF.

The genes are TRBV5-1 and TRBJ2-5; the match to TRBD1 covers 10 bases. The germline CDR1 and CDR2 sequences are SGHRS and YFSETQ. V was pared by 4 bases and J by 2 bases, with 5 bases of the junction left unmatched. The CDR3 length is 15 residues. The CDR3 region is CASSLRTGGQETQYF. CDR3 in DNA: TGCGCCAGCAGCCTCAGGACAGGGGGTCAAGAGACCCAGTACTTC.

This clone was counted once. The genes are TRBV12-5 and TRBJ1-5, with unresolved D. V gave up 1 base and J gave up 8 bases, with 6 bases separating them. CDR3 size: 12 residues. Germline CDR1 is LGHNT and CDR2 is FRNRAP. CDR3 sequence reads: CASGLGEKPQHF. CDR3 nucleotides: TGTGCTAGTGGTTTGGGGGAGAAGCCCCAGCATTTT.

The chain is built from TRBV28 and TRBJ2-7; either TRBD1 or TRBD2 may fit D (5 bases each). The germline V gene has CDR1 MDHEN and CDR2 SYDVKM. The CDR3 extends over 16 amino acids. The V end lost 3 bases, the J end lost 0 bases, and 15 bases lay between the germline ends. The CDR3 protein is CASSFRPGPSSYEQYF. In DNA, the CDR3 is TGTGCCAGCAGTTTTCGACCGGGACCGAGCTCCTACGAGCAGTACTTC. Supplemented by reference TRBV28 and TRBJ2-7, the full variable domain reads DVKVTQSSRYLVKRTGEKVFLECVQDMDHENMFWYRQDPGLGLRLIYFSYDVKMKEKGDIPEGYSVSREKKERFSLILESASTNQTSMYLCASSFRPGPSSYEQYFGPGTRLTVT.

The CDR3 reads CASSVTGANTGELFF. In nucleotides, the CDR3 is TGTGCCAGCAGCGTCACAGGGGCGAACACCGGGGAGCTGTTTTTT. This chain joins TRBV9 and TRBJ2-2; 7 bases line up with TRBD1. V was clipped by 2 bases and J by 0 bases; unmatched bases: 1. The CDR3 is made up of 15 amino acids. Per germline, CDR1 SGDLS and CDR2 YYNGEE. The whole variable domain, remainder taken from reference TRBV9 and TRBJ2-2, is DSGVTQTPKHLITATGQRVTLRCSPRSGDLSVYWYQQSLDQGLQFLIQYYNGEERAKGNILERFSAQQFPDLHSELNLSSLELGDSALYFCASSVTGANTGELFFGEGSRLTVL.

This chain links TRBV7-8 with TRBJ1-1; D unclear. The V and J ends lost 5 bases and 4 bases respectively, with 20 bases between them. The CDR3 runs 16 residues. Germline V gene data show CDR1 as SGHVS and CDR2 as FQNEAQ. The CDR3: CASSPRGGSGFTEAFF. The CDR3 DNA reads TGTGCCAGCAGCCCACGAGGAGGGAGCGGGTTCACTGAAGCTTTCTTT.

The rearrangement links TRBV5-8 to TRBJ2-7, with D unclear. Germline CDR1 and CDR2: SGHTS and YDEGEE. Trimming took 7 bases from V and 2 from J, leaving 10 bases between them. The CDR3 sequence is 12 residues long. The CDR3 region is CASPTAAYEQYF. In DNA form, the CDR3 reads TGTGCCAGCCCCACGGCAGCCTACGAGCAGTACTTC.

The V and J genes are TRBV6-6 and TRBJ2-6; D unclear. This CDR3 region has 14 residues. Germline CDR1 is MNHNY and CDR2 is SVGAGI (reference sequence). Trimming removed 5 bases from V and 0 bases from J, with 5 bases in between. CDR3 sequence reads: CASSSHSGANVLTF. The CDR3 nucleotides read TGTGCCAGCAGTAGCCACTCTGGGGCCAACGTCCTGACTTTC.

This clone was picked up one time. The CDR3 nucleotides are TGCGCCAGCAGTTTAGGGGTTTCGACAGATACGCAGTATTTT. Amino acid sequence: CASSLGVSTDTQYF. The gene calls are TRBV4-3 and TRBJ2-3, with D maybe TRBD1 (5 bases). The CDR3 covers 14 residues. Trimming stripped 6 bases from V and 3 bases from J, with 13 bases between. From germline, CDR1 is LGHNA and CDR2 YSLEER.

The CDR3 reads CASSLAGRHFNYGYTF. The DNA of the CDR3 is TGTGCCAGCAGCTTGGCAGGGAGGCATTTTAACTATGGCTACACCTTC. V is TRBV5-4 and J is TRBJ1-2; D perhaps matches TRBD1 (5 bases). The V end was cut by 0 bases, the J end by 1 base, with 13 bases between. The germline CDR1 and CDR2 sequences are SGHNT and YYREEE (reference sequence). The CDR3 is made up of 16 amino acids.

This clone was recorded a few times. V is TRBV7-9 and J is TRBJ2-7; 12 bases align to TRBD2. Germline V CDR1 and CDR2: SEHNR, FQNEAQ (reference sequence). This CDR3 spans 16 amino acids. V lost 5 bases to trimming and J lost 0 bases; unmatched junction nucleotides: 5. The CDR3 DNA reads TGTGCCAGCAGCCTCGGACTAGCGGGACTCTCCTACGAGCAGTACTTC. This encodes CASSLGLAGLSYEQYF.

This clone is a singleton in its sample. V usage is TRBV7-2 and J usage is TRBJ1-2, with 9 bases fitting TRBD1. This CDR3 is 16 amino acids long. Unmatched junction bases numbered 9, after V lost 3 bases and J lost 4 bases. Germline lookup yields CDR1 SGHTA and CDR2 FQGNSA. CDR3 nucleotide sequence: TGTGCCAGCAGCTTCCAGCCGGGACAGGGAAGCTATGGCTACACCTTC. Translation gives CASSFQPGQGSYGYTF.

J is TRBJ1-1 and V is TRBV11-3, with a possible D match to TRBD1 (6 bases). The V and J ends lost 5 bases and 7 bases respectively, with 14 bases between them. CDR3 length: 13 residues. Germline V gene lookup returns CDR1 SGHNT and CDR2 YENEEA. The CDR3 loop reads CASSPGGQGEAFF. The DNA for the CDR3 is TGTGCCAGCAGCCCGGGGGGCCAGGGTGAAGCTTTCTTT.

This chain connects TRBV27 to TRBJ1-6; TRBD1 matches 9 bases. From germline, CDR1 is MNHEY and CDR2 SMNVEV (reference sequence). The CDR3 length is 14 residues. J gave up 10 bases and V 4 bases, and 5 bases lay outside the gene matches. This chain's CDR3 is CASSSNRGLSPLHF. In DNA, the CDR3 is TGTGCCAGCAGTTCCAACAGGGGGCTCTCACCCCTCCACTTT.

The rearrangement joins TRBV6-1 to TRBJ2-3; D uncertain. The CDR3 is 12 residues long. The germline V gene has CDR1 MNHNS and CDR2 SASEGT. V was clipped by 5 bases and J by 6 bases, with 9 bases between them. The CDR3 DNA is TGTGCCAGCAGTCAATACTGGGATACGCAGTATTTT. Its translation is CASSQYWDTQYF.

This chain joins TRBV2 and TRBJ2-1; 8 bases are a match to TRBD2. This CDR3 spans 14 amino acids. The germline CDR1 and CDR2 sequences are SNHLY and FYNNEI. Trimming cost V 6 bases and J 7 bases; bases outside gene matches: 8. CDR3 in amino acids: CASRYSGVFNEQFF. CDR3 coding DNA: TGTGCCAGCAGGTATAGCGGGGTGTTTAATGAGCAGTTCTTC.

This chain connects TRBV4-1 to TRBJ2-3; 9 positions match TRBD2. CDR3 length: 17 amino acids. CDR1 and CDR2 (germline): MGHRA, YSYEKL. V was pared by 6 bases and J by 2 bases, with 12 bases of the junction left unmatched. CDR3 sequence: CASRVLAGQTNTDTQYF. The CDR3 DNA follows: TGCGCCAGCAGGGTGCTAGCGGGGCAAACTAACACAGATACGCAGTATTTT.

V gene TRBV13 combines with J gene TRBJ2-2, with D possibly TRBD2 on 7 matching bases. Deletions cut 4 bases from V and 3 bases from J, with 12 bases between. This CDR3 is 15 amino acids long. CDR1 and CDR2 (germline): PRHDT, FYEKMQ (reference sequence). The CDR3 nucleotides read TGTGCCAGCAGCTCGGGGGGCCGGGACACCGGGGAGCTGTTTTTT. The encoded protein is CASSSGGRDTGELFF.

The CDR3 nucleotides read TGTGCCAGCAGGCAGGGGGTAGCGGGGGCGAAAGATACGCAGTATTTT. Its protein is CASRQGVAGAKDTQYF. The rearrangement joins TRBV11-2 to TRBJ2-3, with 9 positions matching TRBD2. This CDR3 spans 16 amino acids. J lost 5 bases, V lost 6 bases, and 12 bases had no gene match. Looked up from germline, CDR1 is SGHAT and CDR2 is FQNNGV.

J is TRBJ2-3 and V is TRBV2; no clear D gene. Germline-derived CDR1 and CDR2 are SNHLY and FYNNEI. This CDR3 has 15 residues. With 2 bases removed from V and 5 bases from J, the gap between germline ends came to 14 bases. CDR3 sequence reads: CASSEYGQTGDTQYF. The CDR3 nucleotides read TGTGCCAGCAGTGAATATGGTCAGACTGGAGATACGCAGTATTTT.